This TCR beta chain was sequenced during a study of blood T cells in healthy people across ages. The CDR3 has 12 amino acids. The germline V and J ends were trimmed by 4 bases and 2 bases, with 8 bases remaining between them. Per germline, CDR1 SQVTM and CDR2 ANQGSEA. This clonotype was counted at least ten times. A minimum of 5.5 micrograms of total RNA was extracted per sample. A second roughly 6 to 11 cycle PCR used barcoded and J-beta primers. MiXCR was run by TCRdb on the 5' RACE reads, yielding one entry per CDR3 protein. This sample carries about 560,000 distinct CDR3 sequences, roughly a quarter of them seen once, and the ten largest clones take 3% to 4%. Separately, the same data were catalogued under a study of T cells of mothers and their children. That paper states: Roughly 2.7 million TCR beta reads per child versus over 9 million per mother.

The J gene is TRBJ2-5, the V gene TRBV29-1, with D unclear. The sample consisted of blood. This TCR derives from a boy younger than 10 in good health. CDR3 loop: CSVGPQQETQYF. CDR3 DNA: TGCAGCGTTGGTCCGCAGCAAGAGACCCAGTACTTC.